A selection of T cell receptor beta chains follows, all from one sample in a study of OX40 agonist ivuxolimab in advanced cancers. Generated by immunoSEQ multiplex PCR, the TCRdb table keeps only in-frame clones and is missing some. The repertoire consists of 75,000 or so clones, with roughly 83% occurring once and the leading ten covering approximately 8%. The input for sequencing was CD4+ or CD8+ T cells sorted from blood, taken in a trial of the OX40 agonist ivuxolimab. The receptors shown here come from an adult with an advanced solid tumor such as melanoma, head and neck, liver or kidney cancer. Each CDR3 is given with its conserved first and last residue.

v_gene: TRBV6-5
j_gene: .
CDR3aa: CASSTGHYEQYF

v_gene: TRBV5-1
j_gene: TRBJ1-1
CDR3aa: CASSLEQGATEAFF

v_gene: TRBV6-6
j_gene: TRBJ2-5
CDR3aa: CAVGRGADETQYF

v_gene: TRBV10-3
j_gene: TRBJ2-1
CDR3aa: CAIRPTQGNIYNEQFF

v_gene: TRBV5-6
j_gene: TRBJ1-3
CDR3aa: CASSARRVGTGNTIYF

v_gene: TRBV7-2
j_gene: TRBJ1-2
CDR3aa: CASSLAPGNYGYTF

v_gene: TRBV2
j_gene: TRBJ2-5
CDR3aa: CASSLRGPQETQYF

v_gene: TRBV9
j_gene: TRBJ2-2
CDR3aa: CASRGQSNTGELFF

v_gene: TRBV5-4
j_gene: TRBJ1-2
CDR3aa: CASSMGSPVLYGYTF

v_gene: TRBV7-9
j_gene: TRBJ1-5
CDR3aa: CASSLAGQGNQPQHF

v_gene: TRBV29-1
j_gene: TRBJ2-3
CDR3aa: CSVDYRGGLEQYF

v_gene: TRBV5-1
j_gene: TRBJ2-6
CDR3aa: CASSLAYGGGLSSGANVLTF

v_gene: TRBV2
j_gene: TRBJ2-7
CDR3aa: CAHKLTLASYEQYF

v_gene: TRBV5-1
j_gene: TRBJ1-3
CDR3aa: CASSLNGQYSGNTIYF

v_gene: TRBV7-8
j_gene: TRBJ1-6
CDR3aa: CASSLSAGRAYSPLHF

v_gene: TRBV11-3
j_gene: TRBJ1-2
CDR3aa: CASSPGQLYGYTF

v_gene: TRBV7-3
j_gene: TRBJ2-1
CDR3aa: CASSPTAGYDEQFF

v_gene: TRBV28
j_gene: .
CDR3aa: CASRPDRAPYEQYF

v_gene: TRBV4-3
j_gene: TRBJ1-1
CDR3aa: CASSQEGEGPGTEAFF

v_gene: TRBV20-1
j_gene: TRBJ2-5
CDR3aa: CSARAGETQYF

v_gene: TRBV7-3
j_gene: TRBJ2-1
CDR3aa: CASSLAASYNEQFF

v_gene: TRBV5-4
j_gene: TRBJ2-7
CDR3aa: CASSSTAYSYEQYF

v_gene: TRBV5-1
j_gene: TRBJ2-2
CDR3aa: CASSLIERGSGELFF

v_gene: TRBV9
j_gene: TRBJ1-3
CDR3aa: CASSPAGTAGNTIYF

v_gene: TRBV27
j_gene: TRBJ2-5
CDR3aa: CASNMMGTGEETQYF

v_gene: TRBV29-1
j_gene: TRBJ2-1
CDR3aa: CSVGQGSNEQFF

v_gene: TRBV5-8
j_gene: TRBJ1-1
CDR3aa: CASSGGQGPMGTEAFF

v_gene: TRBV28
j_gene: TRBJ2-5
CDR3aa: CASSFDRGLQETQYF

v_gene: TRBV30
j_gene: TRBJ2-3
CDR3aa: CAWREQPYTDTQYF

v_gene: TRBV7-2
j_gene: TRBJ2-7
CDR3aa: CASSPQGAGEQYF

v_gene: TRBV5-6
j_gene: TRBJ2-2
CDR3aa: CASSLDGTLATGELFF

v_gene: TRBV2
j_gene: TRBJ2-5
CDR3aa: CASSERGGGRVETQYF

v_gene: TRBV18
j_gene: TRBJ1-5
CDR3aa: CASSFIGDRVGNQPQHF

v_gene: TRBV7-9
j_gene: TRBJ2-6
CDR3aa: CASSLTDRPGANVLTF

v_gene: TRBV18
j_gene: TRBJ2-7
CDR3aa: CASSRQGREQYF